These 32 T cell receptor beta chains share one sample of origin, sequenced in a study of T cells in localized non-small cell lung cancer. Clones were sequenced by immunoSEQ multiplex PCR, and TCRdb holds only the in-frame ones, with some missing. The sample includes around 15,000 clones, 90% of them seen just once. Sequencing used peripheral blood mononuclear cells, obtained before any cancer treatment. The receptors were gathered from a woman aged 35 to 70 with stage III lung adenocarcinoma.

V usage is TRBV11-2 and J usage is TRBJ1-1, with D unresolved. This CDR3 region has 12 residues. Looked up from germline, CDR1 is SGHAT and CDR2 is FQNNGV. V lost 1 base, J lost 10 bases, and 10 bases lay in between. In nucleotides, the CDR3 is TGTGCCAGCAGCTTAGTCTACAGTGGAGCTTTCTTT. Translated, it gives CASSLVYSGAFF.

This chain uses TRBV2 with TRBJ2-1; 8 nucleotides agree with TRBD1. Per germline, CDR1 SNHLY and CDR2 FYNNEI. After removal of 6 bases from V and 5 bases from J, the junction contained 9 bases not matched to a gene. The CDR3 is 15 amino acids. CDR3 nucleotides: TGTGCCAGCAGGCTGGGACAGGTTCCAAACAATGAGCAGTTCTTC. Translating it yields CASRLGQVPNNEQFF.

Written as DNA, the CDR3 is TGTGCCAGCGGGCCCGGGACAGGGGGTGGCTACACCTTC. Translation gives CASGPGTGGGYTF. This chain links TRBV6-4 with TRBJ1-2, with 11 positions matching TRBD1. This CDR3 has 13 amino acids. V was pared by 8 bases and J by 7 bases, with 6 bases of the junction left unmatched. Germline loops: CDR1 MRHNA, CDR2 SNTAGT.

This chain connects TRBV11-2 to TRBJ2-5, with D unclear. The germline CDR1 and CDR2 sequences are SGHAT and FQNNGV. V dropped 1 base and J dropped 3 bases, with 3 bases sitting between them. The CDR3 length is 12 residues. This CDR3 is CASSLGKETQYF. As DNA, the CDR3 is TGTGCCAGCAGCTTAGGAAAAGAGACCCAGTACTTC.

This sequence joins TRBV5-1 and TRBJ2-5, with D possibly matching TRBD2 (5 bases). The V end lost 2 bases, the J end lost 2 bases, and 16 bases lay between the germline ends. Germline V CDR1 and CDR2: SGHRS, YFSETQ. This CDR3 has 16 amino acids. CDR3 sequence (DNA): TGCGCCAGCAGCTTTGGTGGCTCCGGGAATCAAGAGACCCAGTACTTC. This translates into CASSFGGSGNQETQYF.

On this clone itself: The same CDR3 is also encoded by other DNA sequences in this sample. V and J are TRBV7-6 and TRBJ2-1; 14 positions match TRBD2. Germline V lookup: CDR1 SGHVS, CDR2 FNYEAQ. Trimming at V came to 1 base and at J to 6 bases, leaving 2 bases not matched to a gene. The CDR3 has 16 residues. CDR3 bases: TGTGCCAGCAGCTTAGGGGGACTAGCGGGAGTCAATGAGCAGTTCTTC. It specifies CASSLGGLAGVNEQFF.

The chain joins TRBV28 to TRBJ2-5; 10 bases agree with TRBD1. CDR1 is MDHEN and CDR2 is SYDVKM in the germline V gene. The V gene end was trimmed by 3 bases and the J gene end by 4 bases; junction bases not matched to a gene: 2. The CDR3 covers 14 residues. CDR3 protein: CASSFDRGRETQYF. The CDR3 region has the DNA TGTGCCAGCAGTTTCGACAGGGGGCGAGAGACCCAGTACTTC.

The V gene is TRBV6-1, the J gene TRBJ1-5; 7 bases line up with TRBD1. V trimming: 3 bases; J trimming: 5 bases; junction bases outside the gene matches: 4. The CDR3 runs to 14 residues. CDR1 MNHNS and CDR2 SASEGT come from the germline V gene. CDR3 region: CASSDQGGDQPQHF. The CDR3, as DNA: TGTGCCAGCAGTGATCAGGGGGGCGATCAGCCCCAGCATTTT.

The gene calls are TRBV7-6 and TRBJ2-5, with no clear D. Trimming took off 1 base at V and 5 bases at J, with 8 bases between the two ends. CDR3 length: 13 amino acids. The germline gives CDR1 SGHVS, CDR2 FNYEAQ. CDR3 sequence: CASSLELWETQYF. The CDR3 DNA sequence: TGTGCCAGCAGCTTAGAACTTTGGGAGACCCAGTACTTC.

The chain has TRBV5-1 and TRBJ2-1; D not resolved. The CDR3 covers 14 residues. Germline loops: CDR1 SGHRS, CDR2 YFSETQ. The germline V and J ends were trimmed by 2 bases and 0 bases, with 6 bases remaining between them. The DNA of the CDR3 is TGCGCCAGCAGCTTATCGGCCTCCTACAATGAGCAGTTCTTC. It yields the protein CASSLSASYNEQFF.

This clone was observed once. The J gene is TRBJ1-1, the V gene TRBV10-1; D is unclear. The CDR3 length is 14 residues. The V end was cut by 0 bases, the J end by 1 base, with 6 bases between. CDR1 is WNHNN, CDR2 SYGVQD, per germline (reference sequence). CDR3 in DNA: TGCGCCAGCAGTGAGTCGGCGGGGAACACTGAAGCTTTCTTT. Protein product: CASSESAGNTEAFF.

This rearrangement joins TRBV19 to TRBJ2-1; 14 positions agree with TRBD2. The CDR3 covers 16 residues. Germline CDR1 and CDR2: LNHDA and SQIVND (reference sequence). J was trimmed by 10 bases and V by 9 bases; bases with no gene match: 14. CDR3 sequence reads: CASGTSGSLFRVEQFF. The CDR3 DNA is TGTGCCAGCGGGACTAGCGGGAGTTTGTTTAGAGTAGAGCAGTTCTTC.

V and J are TRBV2 and TRBJ1-2; D is ambiguous. Germline lookup yields CDR1 SNHLY and CDR2 FYNNEI. With 7 bases removed from V and 8 bases from J, the gap between germline ends came to 14 bases. The CDR3 runs to 12 residues. The CDR3 protein is CASIDGLEGYTF. Here the CDR3 DNA reads TGTGCCAGCATCGACGGGTTAGAGGGCTACACCTTC.

The chain recombines TRBV28 with TRBJ1-2; no reliable D call. Between the trimmed V and J ends, which lost 5 bases and 5 bases, there was a span of 15 bases. Germline V lookup: CDR1 MDHEN, CDR2 SYDVKM. This CDR3 is 14 amino acids long. Written as DNA, the CDR3 is TGTGCCAGCAGTAACACCGGGCCGCCATATGGCTACACCTTC. Translating gives CASSNTGPPYGYTF.

This clone has only one observation. The chain combines TRBV7-3 with TRBJ1-3; D may be TRBD1 (5 bases). The length of the CDR3 is 15 residues. Germline-derived CDR1 and CDR2 are SGHTA and FQGTGA. Between the trimmed V and J ends, which lost 2 bases and 1 base, there was a span of 9 bases. DNA for the CDR3: TGTGCCAGCAGCTTAGACAGTGGATCTGGAAACACCATATATTTT. It specifies CASSLDSGSGNTIYF.

The V call is TRBV19, the J call TRBJ2-5; 8 nucleotides agree with TRBD1. The germline CDR1 and CDR2 sequences are LNHDA and SQIVND (reference sequence). The CDR3 covers 15 residues. The trim removed 4 bases at V and 4 bases at J, leaving 8 bases unmatched. CDR3 sequence (DNA): TGTGCCAGTAGTACCCGACAGGGGACCCCAGAGACCCAGTACTTC. Protein: CASSTRQGTPETQYF.

The chain couples TRBV27 to TRBJ2-1, with a weak D call TRBD2 (7 bases). CDR3 length equals 17 residues. Germline CDR1 is MNHEY and CDR2 is SMNVEV (reference sequence). The V gene lost 4 bases and the J gene lost 7 bases, with 23 bases spanning the gap. DNA of the CDR3: TGTGCCAGCAGTTCCCGATCGAGTGGGGGGGCGAGGAATGAGCAGTTCTTC. It is translated as CASSSRSSGGARNEQFF.

The rearrangement uses TRBV9 and TRBJ1-1; TRBD1 agrees at 10 bases. The CDR3 contains 15 residues. The V gene's germline CDR1 is SGDLS and CDR2 YYNGEE. V lost 1 base, J lost 4 bases, and 4 bases stayed unmatched. The CDR3: CASSVSGTGVTEAFF. The CDR3 DNA is TGTGCCAGCAGCGTATCGGGGACAGGGGTCACTGAAGCTTTCTTT.

The genes are TRBV7-9 and TRBJ2-1; tentative D call: TRBD2 (5 bases). Germline V gene sequence: CDR1 SEHNR, CDR2 FQNEAQ (reference sequence). V gave up 7 bases and J gave up 0 bases, with 10 bases separating them. This CDR3 is 14 amino acids long. The DNA for the CDR3 is TGTGCCAGCAACGAGCGGTTCTCCTACAATGAGCAGTTCTTC. Protein product: CASNERFSYNEQFF.

This clone was recorded only once. V gene TRBV18 combines with J gene TRBJ2-5; D call uncertain. Trimming took off 2 bases at V and 0 bases at J, with 10 bases between the two ends. Per the germline V gene, CDR1 is KGHSH and CDR2 is LQKENI. The CDR3 has 15 amino acids. CDR3 coding DNA: TGTGCCAGCTCACCATTGAACGATTACCAAGAGACCCAGTACTTC. It yields the protein CASSPLNDYQETQYF.

A word on this clone: The same CDR3 is also encoded by other DNA sequences in this sample. This rearrangement joins TRBV7-9 to TRBJ1-5, with D perhaps TRBD1 (6 bases). The length of the CDR3 is 16 residues. V was pared by 0 bases and J by 3 bases, with 12 bases between. Per germline, CDR1 SEHNR and CDR2 FQNEAQ (reference sequence). The CDR3 protein is CASSLARGGLNQPQHF. CDR3 coding DNA: TGTGCCAGCAGCTTAGCAAGGGGGGGGCTCAATCAGCCCCAGCATTTT.

The chain couples TRBV2 to TRBJ1-5, with 9 positions matching TRBD1. This CDR3 region has 16 residues. Trimming cost V 6 bases and J 3 bases; bases outside gene matches: 9. Germline V CDR1 and CDR2: SNHLY, FYNNEI. In nucleotides, the CDR3 is TGTGCCAGCAGGCCAACAGGGGGCGCTTTCAATCAGCCCCAGCATTTT. This sequence encodes CASRPTGGAFNQPQHF.

This chain connects TRBV7-2 to TRBJ1-2, with D hard to call. The germline V gene encodes CDR1 SGHTA and CDR2 FQGNSA. V lost 5 bases and J lost 0, with 7 bases in between. This CDR3 spans 13 amino acids. The CDR3 coding sequence is TGTGCCAGCAGCCATAGATCTAACTATGGCTACACCTTC. As protein: CASSHRSNYGYTF.

This rearrangement joins TRBV10-3 to TRBJ1-3; a weak D match, TRBD1 (5 bases). The CDR3 consists of 14 residues. V was clipped by 10 bases and J by 4 bases, with 17 bases between them. The germline gives CDR1 ENHRY, CDR2 SYGVKD. CDR3 bases: TGTGCCACCCAGCCGGAGGGGTCCGGAAACACCATATATTTT. It encodes CATQPEGSGNTIYF.

The chain joins TRBV20-1 to TRBJ1-2, with D perhaps TRBD1 (6 bases). V lost 7 bases and J lost 4, with 10 bases in between. This CDR3 has 11 residues. The germline gives CDR1 DFQATT, CDR2 SNEGSKA (reference sequence). CDR3 loop: CSVQGPYGYTF. The CDR3 coding sequence is TGCAGTGTACAGGGCCCCTATGGCTACACCTTC.

V usage is TRBV7-6 and J usage is TRBJ2-3, with 7 bases fitting TRBD1. V dropped 4 bases and J dropped 4; count of bases not matched to a gene: 2. CDR3 length equals 13 residues. Germline values: CDR1 SGHVS, CDR2 FNYEAQ. This chain's CDR3 is CASSSQGPDTQYF. CDR3 nucleotide sequence: TGTGCCAGCAGCTCACAGGGGCCAGATACGCAGTATTTT.

This clone was seen only once. This chain links TRBV19 with TRBJ1-3, with D tentatively TRBD1 (5 bases). The V gene lost 3 bases and the J gene lost 0 bases, with 18 bases spanning the gap. Looked up from germline, CDR1 is LNHDA and CDR2 is SQIVND (reference sequence). The CDR3 is made up of 18 amino acids. CDR3 bases: TGTGCCAGTAGTATCGACTACCGGGACGGAAGCTCTGGAAACACCATATATTTT. It encodes CASSIDYRDGSSGNTIYF.

The chain carries TRBV28 and TRBJ2-3; D might be TRBD2 (6 bases). The CDR3 totals 14 residues. Deletions cut 7 bases from V and 2 bases from J, with 13 bases between. From germline, CDR1 is MDHEN and CDR2 SYDVKM. The CDR3 spells CASIPAGLTDTQYF. As DNA, the CDR3 is TGTGCCAGCATCCCGGCGGGGCTCACAGATACGCAGTATTTT.

The chain combines TRBV5-1 with TRBJ1-1; the D is unclear. Germline CDR1 is SGHRS and CDR2 is YFSETQ. The CDR3 is 14 residues long. The V gene lost 4 bases and the J gene lost 4 bases, with 14 bases spanning the gap. The CDR3: CASSEGGEVTEAFF. The CDR3 DNA reads TGCGCCAGCAGCGAGGGAGGCGAGGTCACTGAAGCTTTCTTT.

The V and J genes are TRBV5-1 and TRBJ2-2; D is perhaps TRBD2 (6 bases). Germline V gene data show CDR1 as SGHRS and CDR2 as YFSETQ. V lost 0 bases to trimming and J lost 7 bases, with 10 bases between them. The CDR3 loop spans 14 amino acids. CDR3 bases: TGCGCCAGCAGCTTGGCGGGGGTTGGCGGGGAGCTGTTTTTT. Its protein product is CASSLAGVGGELFF.

V usage is TRBV16 and J usage is TRBJ1-2; tentative D call: TRBD1 (6 bases). Looked up from germline, CDR1 is KGHSY and CDR2 is FQNENV. Trimming stripped 5 bases from V and 4 bases from J, with 17 bases between. This CDR3 comprises 15 residues. The CDR3 spells CASSSHRQAAYGYTF. In DNA form, the CDR3 reads TGTGCCAGCAGCTCTCATCGACAGGCTGCCTATGGCTACACCTTC.

The rearrangement uses TRBV9 and TRBJ1-3, with 11 bases aligning to TRBD1. V trimming: 0 bases; J trimming: 8 bases; junction bases outside the gene matches: 4. CDR1 is SGDLS, CDR2 YYNGEE, per germline. This CDR3 contains 15 residues. CDR3 amino acids: CASSVGGQGADTIYF. The CDR3 coding sequence is TGTGCCAGCAGCGTAGGAGGACAGGGGGCTGACACCATATATTTT.